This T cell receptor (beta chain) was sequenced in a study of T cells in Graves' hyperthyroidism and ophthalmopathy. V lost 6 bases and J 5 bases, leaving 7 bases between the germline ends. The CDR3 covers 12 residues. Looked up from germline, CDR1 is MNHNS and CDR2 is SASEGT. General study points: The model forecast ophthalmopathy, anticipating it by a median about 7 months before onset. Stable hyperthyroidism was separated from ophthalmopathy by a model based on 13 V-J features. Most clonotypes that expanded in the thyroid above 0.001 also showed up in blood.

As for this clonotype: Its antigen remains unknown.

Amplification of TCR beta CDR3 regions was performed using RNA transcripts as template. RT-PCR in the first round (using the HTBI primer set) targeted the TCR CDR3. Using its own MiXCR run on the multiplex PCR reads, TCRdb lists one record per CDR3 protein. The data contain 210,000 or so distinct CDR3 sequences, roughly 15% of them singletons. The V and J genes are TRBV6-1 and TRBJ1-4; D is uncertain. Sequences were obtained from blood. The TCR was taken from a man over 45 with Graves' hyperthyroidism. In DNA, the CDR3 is TGTGCCAGCAGGGGCCCGAATGAAAAACTGTTTTTT. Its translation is CASRGPNEKLFF.